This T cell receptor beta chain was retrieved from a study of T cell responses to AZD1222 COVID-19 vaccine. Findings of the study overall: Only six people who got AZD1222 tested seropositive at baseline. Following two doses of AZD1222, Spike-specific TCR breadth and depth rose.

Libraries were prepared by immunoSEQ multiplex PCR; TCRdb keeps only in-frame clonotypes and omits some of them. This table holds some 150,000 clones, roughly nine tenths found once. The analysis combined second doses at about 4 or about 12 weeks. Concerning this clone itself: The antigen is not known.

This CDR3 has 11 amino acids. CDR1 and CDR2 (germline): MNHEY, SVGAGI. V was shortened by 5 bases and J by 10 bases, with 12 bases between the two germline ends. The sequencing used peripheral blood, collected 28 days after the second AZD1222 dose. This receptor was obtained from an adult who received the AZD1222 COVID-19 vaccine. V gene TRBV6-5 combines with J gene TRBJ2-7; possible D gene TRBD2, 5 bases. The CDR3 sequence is CASSPGLLQYF. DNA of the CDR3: TGTGCCAGCAGTCCAGGACTTCTTCAGTACTTC.